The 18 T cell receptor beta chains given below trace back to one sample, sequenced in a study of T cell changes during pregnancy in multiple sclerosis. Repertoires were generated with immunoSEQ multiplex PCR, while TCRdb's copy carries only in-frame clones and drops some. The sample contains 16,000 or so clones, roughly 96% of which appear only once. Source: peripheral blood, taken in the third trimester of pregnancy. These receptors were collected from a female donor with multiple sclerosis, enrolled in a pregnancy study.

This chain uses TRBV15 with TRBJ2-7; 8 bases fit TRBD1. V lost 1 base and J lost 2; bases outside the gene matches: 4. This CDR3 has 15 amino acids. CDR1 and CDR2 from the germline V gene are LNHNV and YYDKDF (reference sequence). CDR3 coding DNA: TGTGCCACCAGCAGAGGGGACAGGAGACCCTACGAGCAGTACTTC. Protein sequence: CATSRGDRRPYEQYF.

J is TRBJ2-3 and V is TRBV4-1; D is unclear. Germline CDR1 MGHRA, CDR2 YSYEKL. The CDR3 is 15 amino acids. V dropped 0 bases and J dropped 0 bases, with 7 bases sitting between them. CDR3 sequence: CASSQDSASTDTQYF. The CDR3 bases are TGCGCCAGCAGCCAAGATAGTGCTAGCACAGATACGCAGTATTTT.

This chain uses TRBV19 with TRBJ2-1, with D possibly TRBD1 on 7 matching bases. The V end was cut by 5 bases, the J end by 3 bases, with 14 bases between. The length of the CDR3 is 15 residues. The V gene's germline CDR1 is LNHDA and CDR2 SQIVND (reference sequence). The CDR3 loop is CASSPGGSVYNEQFF. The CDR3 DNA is TGTGCCAGTAGTCCAGGGGGGTCGGTCTACAATGAGCAGTTCTTC.

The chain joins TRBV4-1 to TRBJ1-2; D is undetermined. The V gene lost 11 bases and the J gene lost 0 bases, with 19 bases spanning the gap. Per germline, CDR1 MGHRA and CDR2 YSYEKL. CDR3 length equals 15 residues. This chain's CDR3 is CAHRDSRSTNYGYTF. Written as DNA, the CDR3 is TGCGCCCACCGGGATTCCCGGTCTACTAACTATGGCTACACCTTC.

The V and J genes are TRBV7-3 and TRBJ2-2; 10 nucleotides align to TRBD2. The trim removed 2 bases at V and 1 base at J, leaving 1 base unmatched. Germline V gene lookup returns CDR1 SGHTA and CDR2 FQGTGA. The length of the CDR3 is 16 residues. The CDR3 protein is CASSLVAGGNTGELFF. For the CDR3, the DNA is TGTGCCAGCAGCTTAGTAGCGGGAGGGAACACCGGGGAGCTGTTTTTT. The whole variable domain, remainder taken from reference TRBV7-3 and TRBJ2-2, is GAGVSQTPSNKVTEKGKYVELRCDPISGHTALYWYRQSLGQGPEFLIYFQGTGAADDSGLPNDRFFAVRPEGSVSTLKIQRTERGDSAVYLCASSLVAGGNTGELFFGEGSRLTVL.

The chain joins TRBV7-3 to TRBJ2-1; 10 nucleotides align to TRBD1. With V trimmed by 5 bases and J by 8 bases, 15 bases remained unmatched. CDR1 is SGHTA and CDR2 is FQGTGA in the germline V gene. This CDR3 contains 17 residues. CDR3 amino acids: CASSPLPGQGFRDEQFF. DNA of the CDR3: TGTGCCAGCAGCCCTCTCCCGGGACAGGGGTTTCGGGATGAGCAGTTCTTC.

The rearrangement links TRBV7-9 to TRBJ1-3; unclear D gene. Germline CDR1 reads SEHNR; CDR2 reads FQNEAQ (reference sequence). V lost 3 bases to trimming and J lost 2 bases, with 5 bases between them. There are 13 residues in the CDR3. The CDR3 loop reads CASSLSAGNTIYF. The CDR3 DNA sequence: TGTGCCAGCAGCTTGAGCGCTGGAAACACCATATATTTT.

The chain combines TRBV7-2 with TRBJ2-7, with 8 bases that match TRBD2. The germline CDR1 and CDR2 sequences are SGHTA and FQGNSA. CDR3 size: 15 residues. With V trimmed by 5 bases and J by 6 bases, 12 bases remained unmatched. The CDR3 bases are TGTGCCAGCAGCCCGGGGGGGGCAGGAAGAGGCGAGCAGTACTTC. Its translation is CASSPGGAGRGEQYF.

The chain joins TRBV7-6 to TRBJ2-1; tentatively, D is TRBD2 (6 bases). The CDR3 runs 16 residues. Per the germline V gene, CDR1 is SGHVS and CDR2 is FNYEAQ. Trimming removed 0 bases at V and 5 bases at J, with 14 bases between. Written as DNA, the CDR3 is TGTGCCAGCAGCTTAGCGCTAGCGCAAGCCGACAATGAGCAGTTCTTC. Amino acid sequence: CASSLALAQADNEQFF.

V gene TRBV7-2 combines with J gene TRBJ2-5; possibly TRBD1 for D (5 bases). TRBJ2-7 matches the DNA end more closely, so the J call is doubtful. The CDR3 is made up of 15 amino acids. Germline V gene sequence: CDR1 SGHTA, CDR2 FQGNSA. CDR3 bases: TGTGCCAGCAGCTTCAGTCAGGGTAGGTCCTACGAGCAGTACTTC. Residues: CASSFSQGRSYEQYF.

The DNA of the CDR3 is TGTGCCAGCAGTACTAGCGGGAGCTACCAAGAGACCCAGTACTTC. Amino acid sequence: CASSTSGSYQETQYF. The J gene is TRBJ2-5, the V gene TRBV6-5, with TRBD2 identical over 11 bases. V was clipped by 5 bases and J by 0 bases; unmatched bases: 2. CDR3 length equals 15 residues. CDR1 is MNHEY and CDR2 is SVGAGI in the germline V gene.

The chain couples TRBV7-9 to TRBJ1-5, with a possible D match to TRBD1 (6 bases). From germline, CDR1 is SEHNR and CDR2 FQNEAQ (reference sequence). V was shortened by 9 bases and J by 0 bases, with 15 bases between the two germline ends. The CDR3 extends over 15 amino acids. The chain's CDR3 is CARGGRAYSNQPQHF. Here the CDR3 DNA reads TGTGCCAGGGGGGGGCGAGCGTATAGCAATCAGCCCCAGCATTTT.

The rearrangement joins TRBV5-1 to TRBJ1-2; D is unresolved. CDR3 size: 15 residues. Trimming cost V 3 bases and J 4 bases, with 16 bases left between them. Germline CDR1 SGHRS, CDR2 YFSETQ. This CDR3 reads CASSSPGNKSYGYTF. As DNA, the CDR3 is TGCGCCAGCAGCTCCCCGGGGAATAAGAGCTATGGCTACACCTTC.

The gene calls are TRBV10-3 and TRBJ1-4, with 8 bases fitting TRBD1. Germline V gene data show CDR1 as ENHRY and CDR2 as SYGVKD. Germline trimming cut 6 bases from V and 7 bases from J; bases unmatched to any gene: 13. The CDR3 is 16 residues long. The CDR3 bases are TGTGCCATCAGCTCGACAGGGGCGGGGGTTAGTGAAAAACTGTTTTTT. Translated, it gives CAISSTGAGVSEKLFF.

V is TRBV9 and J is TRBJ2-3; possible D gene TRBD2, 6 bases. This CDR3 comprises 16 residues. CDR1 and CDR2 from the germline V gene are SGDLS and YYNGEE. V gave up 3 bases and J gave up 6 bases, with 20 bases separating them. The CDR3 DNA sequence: TGTGCCAGCAGCGCTCGCCCGAGGGGAGGCGGGGATACGCAGTATTTT. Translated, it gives CASSARPRGGGDTQYF. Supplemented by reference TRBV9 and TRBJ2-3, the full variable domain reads DSGVTQTPKHLITATGQRVTLRCSPRSGDLSVYWYQQSLDQGLQFLIQYYNGEERAKGNILERFSAQQFPDLHSELNLSSLELGDSALYFCASSARPRGGGDTQYFGPGTRLTVL.

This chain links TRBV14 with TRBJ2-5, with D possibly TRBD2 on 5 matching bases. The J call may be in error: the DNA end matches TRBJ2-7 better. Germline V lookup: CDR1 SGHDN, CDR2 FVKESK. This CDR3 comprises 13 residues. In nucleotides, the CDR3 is TGTGCCAGCAGCCAAGATCGGGGAGACGAGCAGTACTTC. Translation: CASSQDRGDEQYF.

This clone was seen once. The CDR3 DNA sequence: TGTGCCTGGAGTGTACTAGCACGGACCCGGGACGAGCAGTACTTC. This encodes CAWSVLARTRDEQYF. The chain employs TRBV30 and TRBJ2-7; D possibly corresponds to TRBD2 (6 bases). V shed 0 bases and J shed 5 bases, with 17 bases lying between them. Looked up from germline, CDR1 is GTSNPN and CDR2 is SVGIG (reference sequence). This CDR3 comprises 15 residues.

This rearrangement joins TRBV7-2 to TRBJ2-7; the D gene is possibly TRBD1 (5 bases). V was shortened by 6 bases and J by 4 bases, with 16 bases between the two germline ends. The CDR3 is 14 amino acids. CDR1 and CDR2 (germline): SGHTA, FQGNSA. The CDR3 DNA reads TGTGCCAGCAGGTCCGGGCAGGGCAGGTACGAGCAGTACTTC. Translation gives CASRSGQGRYEQYF.